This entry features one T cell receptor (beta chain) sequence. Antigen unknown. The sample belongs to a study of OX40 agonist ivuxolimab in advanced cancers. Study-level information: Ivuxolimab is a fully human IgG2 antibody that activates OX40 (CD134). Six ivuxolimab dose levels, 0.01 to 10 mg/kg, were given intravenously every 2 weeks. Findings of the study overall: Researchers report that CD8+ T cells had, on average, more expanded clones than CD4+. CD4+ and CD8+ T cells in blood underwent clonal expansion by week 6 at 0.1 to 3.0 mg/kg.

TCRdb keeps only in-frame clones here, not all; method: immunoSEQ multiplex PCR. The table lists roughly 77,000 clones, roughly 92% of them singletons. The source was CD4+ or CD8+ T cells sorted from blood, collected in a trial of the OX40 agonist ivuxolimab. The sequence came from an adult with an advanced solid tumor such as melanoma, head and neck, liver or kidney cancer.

CDR3 loop: CSVEDLASLVMREQFF. CDR3 sequence (DNA): TGCAGCGTTGAAGATCTTGCTAGCTTGGTTATGCGGGAGCAGTTCTTC. The chain recombines TRBV29-1 with TRBJ2-1, with a tentative D call TRBD2 (5 bases). The length of the CDR3 is 16 residues. The germline gives CDR1 SQVTM, CDR2 ANQGSEA. Trimming cost V 0 bases and J 10 bases, with 22 bases left between them.